The clone carrying this T cell receptor (beta chain) was observed many times. These data originate in a study of early T cells in non-severe SARS-CoV-2 infection. MiXCR was run by TCRdb on the 5' RACE reads, yielding one entry per CDR3 protein. The table records tens of thousands of distinct CDR3 sequences, 9% to 14% of them present only once. This CDR3 has 13 residues. Trimming took 6 bases from V and 4 from J, leaving 12 bases between them. This sequence originates from an adult who was a healthcare worker with PCR-confirmed SARS-CoV-2 infection or an uninfected control (not recorded which). Sequenced material: whole blood. This chain joins TRBV12-3 or TRBV12-4 and TRBJ1-2, with D maybe TRBD1 (5 bases). CDR3 sequence reads: CASRGEVSYGYTF. In nucleotides, the CDR3 is TGTGCCAGCAGAGGGGAAGTAAGCTATGGCTACACCTTC.